These 32 T cell receptor beta chains were all obtained from the same sample, sequenced in a study of sequential checkpoint blockade in melanoma. Treatment of the sample: randomized to nivolumab then ipilimumab (arm A) or the reverse (arm B). Measured with immunoSEQ multiplex PCR; TCRdb has only the in-frame clones, and not every one. The profile covers about 12,000 clones, with 70% to 80% appearing a single time and approximately 25% taken by the ten largest. This specimen consisted of CD8+ T cells sorted from blood (inferred from file names), obtained from a patient given nivolumab and ipilimumab in sequence. The receptors were gathered from a human donor with melanoma.

This chain uses TRBV27 with TRBJ2-7, with 8 nucleotides matching TRBD2. V lost 6 bases, J lost 6 bases, and 10 bases stayed unmatched. The CDR3 runs 14 residues. Germline assignment: CDR1 MNHEY and CDR2 SMNVEV (reference sequence). CDR3 bases: TGTGCCAGCAGCCCCGGGAGGGCGGGGGGCGAGCAGTACTTC. Translated: CASSPGRAGGEQYF.

This clone has just a few counts. Other DNA sequences in this specimen translate into the identical CDR3. The gene calls are TRBV4-3 and TRBJ2-7; 8 bases match TRBD1. Per germline, CDR1 LGHNA and CDR2 YSLEER. With V trimmed by 4 bases and J by 2 bases, 10 bases remained unmatched. This CDR3 has 16 residues. CDR3 bases: TGCGCCAGCAGCCCAACCCCCGGGACAGGCCCCTACGAGCAGTACGTC. Residues: CASSPTPGTGPYEQYV.

The rearrangement joins TRBV5-4 to TRBJ1-5; 7 positions match TRBD1. The ends lost 2 bases at V and 5 bases at J; junction bases unmatched: 1. The CDR3 extends over 13 amino acids. Germline CDR1 SGHNT, CDR2 YYREEE (reference sequence). CDR3 sequence (DNA): TGTGCCAGCAGCTTCCAGGGGGATCAGCCCCAGCATTTT. It yields the protein CASSFQGDQPQHF.

This chain joins TRBV4-3 and TRBJ2-1; 12 positions agree with TRBD2. Germline loops: CDR1 LGHNA, CDR2 YSLEER. Trimming at V came to 0 bases and at J to 7 bases, leaving 1 base not matched to a gene. The CDR3 length is 15 residues. CDR3 region: CASSQDTSGGNEQFF. DNA of the CDR3: TGCGCCAGCAGCCAAGATACTAGCGGGGGGAATGAGCAGTTCTTC.

The chain joins TRBV23-1 to TRBJ2-7, with 12 bases matching TRBD1. Being an ORF, TRBV23-1 has a function that is uncertain. With V trimmed by 3 bases and J by 5 bases, 11 bases remained unmatched. The CDR3 totals 17 residues. This chain's CDR3 is CASSHQLPGQGANEQYV. For the CDR3, the DNA is TGCGCCAGCAGTCATCAACTTCCGGGACAGGGGGCAAACGAGCAGTACGTC.

The chain has TRBV9 and TRBJ1-3, with TRBD1 matching over 7 bases. The V segment lost 4 bases and the J segment 0 bases; nucleotides outside the gene matches: 7. The CDR3 covers 16 residues. Germline V gene data show CDR1 as SGDLS and CDR2 as YYNGEE. The CDR3 coding sequence is TGTGCCAGCAGCTCCCGACAGGGCCACTCTGGAAACACCATATATTTT. This sequence encodes CASSSRQGHSGNTIYF.

This chain joins TRBV13 and TRBJ1-1; 7 positions agree with TRBD1. This CDR3 is 16 amino acids long. Trimming removed 4 bases from V and 4 bases from J; junction bases left unmatched: 12. The germline V gene has CDR1 PRHDT and CDR2 FYEKMQ (reference sequence). The CDR3 reads CASSSPPNQGGTEAFF. DNA of the CDR3: TGTGCCAGCAGCTCACCACCGAACCAGGGGGGCACTGAAGCTTTCTTT. The full variable domain, its missing parts supplied by reference TRBV13 and TRBJ1-1, is AAGVIQSPRHLIKEKRETATLKCYPIPRHDTVYWYQQGPGQDPQFLISFYEKMQSDKGSIPDRFSAQQFSDYHSELNMSSLELGDSALYFCASSSPPNQGGTEAFFGQGTRLTVV.

This rearrangement joins TRBV25-1 to TRBJ2-7; 8 bases match TRBD2. Germline values: CDR1 MGHDK, CDR2 SYGVNS. Unmatched junction bases numbered 9, after V lost 8 bases and J lost 6 bases. The length of the CDR3 is 13 residues. In DNA, the CDR3 is TGTGCCAGCTTCGCCGGGGGGGCGGGCGAGCAGTACTTC. It codes for CASFAGGAGEQYF.

The V gene is TRBV7-2, the J gene TRBJ2-3; TRBD2 might be the D (6 bases). V shed 2 bases and J shed 4 bases, with 19 bases lying between them. Looked up from germline, CDR1 is SGHTA and CDR2 is FQGNSA. This CDR3 contains 17 residues. CDR3: CASSLPPPGRLADTQYF. CDR3 nucleotide sequence: TGTGCCAGCAGCTTACCCCCCCCCGGGAGATTGGCAGATACGCAGTATTTT.

The rearrangement uses TRBV9 and TRBJ1-1, with TRBD1 matching over 8 bases. The ends lost 2 bases at V and 5 bases at J; junction bases unmatched: 11. The CDR3 sequence is 16 residues long. Germline V gene lookup returns CDR1 SGDLS and CDR2 YYNGEE. In nucleotides, the CDR3 is TGTGCCAGCAGCGTGGAACAGGGGGTGTTTGGGACTGAAGCTTTCTTT. Translated, it gives CASSVEQGVFGTEAFF.

The V and J genes are TRBV7-6 and TRBJ1-1; D gene ambiguous. The germline V and J ends were trimmed by 1 base and 0 bases, with 15 bases remaining between them. The CDR3 sequence is 17 residues long. The germline CDR1 and CDR2 sequences are SGHVS and FNYEAQ. CDR3 residues: CASSLEVEGGLNTEAFF. CDR3 DNA: TGTGCCAGCAGCTTAGAGGTGGAGGGAGGGCTGAACACTGAAGCTTTCTTT.

With regard to this clone: One junction end does not reproduce the germline sequence, and a read error may be involved. CDR3 region: CASSFGQGETQYF. The CDR3 coding sequence is TGTGCTAGCAGCTTCGGACAGGGGGAGACCCAGTACTTC. This chain joins TRBV7-7 and TRBJ2-5; 9 bases line up with TRBD1. There are 13 residues in the CDR3. Germline V gene sequence: CDR1 SSHAT, CDR2 FNYEAQ (reference sequence).

J is TRBJ2-7 and V is TRBV7-9; 7 positions match TRBD1. The CDR3 sequence is 15 residues long. V dropped 5 bases and J dropped 0; count of bases not matched to a gene: 7. CDR1 is SEHNR, CDR2 FQNEAQ, per germline (reference sequence). CDR3 nucleotides: TGTGCCAGCAGCGCTATGGGACAGTCCTCCTACGAGCAGTACTTC. The encoded protein is CASSAMGQSSYEQYF.

This clone came up a few times. The chain combines TRBV15 with TRBJ1-1, with unresolved D. The V end was cut by 0 bases, the J end by 3 bases, with 5 bases between. This CDR3 contains 13 residues. CDR1 LNHNV and CDR2 YYDKDF come from the germline V gene (reference sequence). Here the CDR3 DNA reads TGTGCCACCAGCAGAGAACAACACACTGAAGCTTTCTTT. Translating it yields CATSREQHTEAFF.

The CDR3, as DNA: TGTGCCAGCAGAGAGGGACTTTCCTACGAGCAGTACTTC. This codes for CASREGLSYEQYF. The chain is built from TRBV4-2 and TRBJ2-7; perhaps TRBD2 as D (6 bases). The CDR3 is made up of 13 amino acids. Germline V CDR1 and CDR2: LGHNA, YNFKEQ. The ends were cut back, 6 bases at V and 1 base at J, with 10 bases in the middle.

This clone turned up a few times. The genes are TRBV6-1 and TRBJ1-2; TRBD1 matches at 9 bases. This CDR3 is built from 15 residues. Germline CDR1 is MNHNS and CDR2 is SASEGT. The junction had 7 bases not matched to a gene; V was cut back by 7 bases and J by 1 base. The DNA for the CDR3 is TGTGCCAGCATGAGGACAGGGGCATTTAACTATGGCTACACCTTC. Translation: CASMRTGAFNYGYTF.

The chain joins TRBV19 to TRBJ1-3; 8 bases are shared with TRBD1. The CDR3 covers 16 residues. Germline V gives CDR1 LNHDA, CDR2 SQIVND (reference sequence). V lost 9 bases, J lost 4 bases, and 14 bases stayed unmatched. CDR3 coding DNA: TGTGCCAGCGACATGACTACAGGGGGGTCAGGAAACACCATATATTTT. The encoded protein is CASDMTTGGSGNTIYF.

The J gene is TRBJ2-7, the V gene TRBV7-9; maybe TRBD2 (5 bases). The length of the CDR3 is 14 residues. Looked up from germline, CDR1 is SEHNR and CDR2 is FQNEAQ (reference sequence). The V and J ends lost 1 base and 3 bases respectively, with 10 bases between them. The CDR3 coding sequence is TGTGCCAGCAGCTTAGGAGGGTTGGGCTACGAGCAGTACTTC. This codes for CASSLGGLGYEQYF.

This clone was seen a few times. The rearrangement uses TRBV28 and TRBJ2-5, with TRBD2 matching over 12 bases. The CDR3 has 16 amino acids. CDR1 is MDHEN, CDR2 SYDVKM, per germline. V was pared by 8 bases and J by 4 bases, with 11 bases of the junction left unmatched. CDR3 region: CASQSSTSGGGETQYF. In nucleotides, the CDR3 is TGTGCCAGCCAATCCTCGACTAGCGGGGGTGGAGAGACCCAGTACTTC.

The rearrangement links TRBV2 to TRBJ1-4, with D possibly TRBD1 on 5 matching bases. The V and J ends lost 1 base and 2 bases respectively, with 14 bases between them. Germline V CDR1 and CDR2: SNHLY, FYNNEI. The CDR3 covers 17 residues. Here the CDR3 DNA reads TGTGCCAGCAGTGAAGACAGGAGAGTAAGGACTAATGAAAAACTGTTTTTT. Translation gives CASSEDRRVRTNEKLFF.

This clone has just one count. The chain combines TRBV6-6 with TRBJ2-7; D is possibly TRBD1 (6 bases). V was clipped by 6 bases and J by 1 base, with 10 bases between them. CDR3 length equals 13 residues. The germline V gene has CDR1 MNHNY and CDR2 SVGAGI (reference sequence). The CDR3 here is CASRDRGSYEQYF. For the CDR3, the DNA is TGTGCCAGCAGGGATAGGGGGTCCTACGAGCAGTACTTC.

The sample holds a few counts of this clone. The chain joins TRBV9 to TRBJ1-2; 8 nucleotides align to TRBD1. Looked up from germline, CDR1 is SGDLS and CDR2 is YYNGEE. The CDR3 sequence is 15 residues long. V was clipped by 0 bases and J by 8 bases; unmatched bases: 9. The CDR3 protein is CASSVAGDRTGGYTF. In DNA, the CDR3 is TGTGCCAGCAGCGTAGCTGGTGACAGGACAGGGGGCTACACCTTC. The complete variable domain, with remaining parts taken from reference TRBV9 and TRBJ1-2, reads DSGVTQTPKHLITATGQRVTLRCSPRSGDLSVYWYQQSLDQGLQFLIQYYNGEERAKGNILERFSAQQFPDLHSELNLSSLELGDSALYFCASSVAGDRTGGYTFGSGTRLTVV.

This rearrangement joins TRBV12-5 to TRBJ1-2, with 12 bases identical to TRBD1. After removal of 1 base from V and 2 bases from J, the junction contained 2 bases not matched to a gene. This CDR3 is 16 amino acids long. In germline, CDR1 is LGHNT, CDR2 FRNRAP. In DNA form, the CDR3 reads TGTGCTAGTGGTTTGGCCGGGACAGGGGGCAACTATGGCTACACCTTC. It yields the protein CASGLAGTGGNYGYTF. Based on the CDR3 plus reference TRBV12-5 and TRBJ1-2, the full variable domain is DARVTQTPRHKVTEMGQEVTMRCQPILGHNTVFWYRQTMMQGLELLAYFRNRAPLDDSGMPKDRFSAEMPDATLATLKIQPSEPRDSAVYFCASGLAGTGGNYGYTFGSGTRLTVV.

This chain joins TRBV5-6 and TRBJ1-2; perhaps TRBD1 as D (5 bases). Germline V lookup: CDR1 SGHDT, CDR2 YYEEEE. CDR3 length: 13 amino acids. V was trimmed by 2 bases and J by 8 bases, leaving 13 bases between them. Here the CDR3 DNA reads TGTGCCAGCAGCTTCGGGACTCCCCCAGGCTACACCTTC. This encodes CASSFGTPPGYTF. Filled out from reference TRBV5-6 and TRBJ1-2, the complete variable domain reads DAGVTQSPTHLIKTRGQQVTLRCSPKSGHDTVSWYQQALGQGPQFIFQYYEEEERQRGNFPDRFSGHQFPNYSSELNVNALLLGDSALYLCASSFGTPPGYTFGSGTRLTVV.

Notes on this clone: An end of the junction differs from the germline gene, which may be a read error. Other DNA sequences from this sample encode an identical CDR3 as well. V and J are TRBV4-1 and TRBJ1-1, with unresolved D. The germline V gene encodes CDR1 MGHRA and CDR2 YSYEKL. This CDR3 has 13 residues. This CDR3 is CASSRNGDTEAFF. CDR3 nucleotides: TGTGCCAGCAGCCGCAACGGGGACACTGAAGCTTTCTTT.

The chain employs TRBV5-6 and TRBJ1-5; D is uncertain. Per germline, CDR1 SGHDT and CDR2 YYEEEE. This CDR3 contains 13 residues. Trimming stripped 2 bases from V and 4 bases from J, with 7 bases between. The CDR3 here is CASSFRGNQPQHF. The CDR3 DNA reads as TGTGCCAGCAGCTTTCGGGGTAATCAGCCCCAGCATTTT.

This clone appeared a few times. The chain combines TRBV19 with TRBJ1-5; the D is unclear. The germline V gene encodes CDR1 LNHDA and CDR2 SQIVND (reference sequence). The CDR3 consists of 13 residues. Trimming took off 3 bases at V and 5 bases at J, with 8 bases between the two ends. The CDR3 protein is CASSMAPYQPQHF. The DNA for the CDR3 is TGTGCCAGTAGTATGGCACCCTATCAGCCCCAGCATTTT.

The rearrangement links TRBV7-8 to TRBJ2-2; possibly TRBD2 for D (5 bases). The V end lost 4 bases, the J end lost 5 bases, and 17 bases lay between the germline ends. There are 16 residues in the CDR3. Germline loops: CDR1 SGHVS, CDR2 FQNEAQ. CDR3 bases: TGTGCCAGCAGCTCGCAGGAGACTACTTGGACCGGGGAGCTGTTTTTT. Its protein product is CASSSQETTWTGELFF.

This clone has just a few counts. The CDR3 nucleotides are TGTGCCAGCAGCTTTGGGGTGGACAGCCTGAACACCGGGGAGCTGTTTTTT. It encodes CASSFGVDSLNTGELFF. The chain is built from TRBV11-1 and TRBJ2-2; possibly TRBD1 for D (6 bases). The V gene lost 3 bases and the J gene lost 1 base, with 15 bases spanning the gap. The CDR3 totals 17 residues. Germline CDR1 reads SGHAT; CDR2 reads FQDESV (reference sequence).

The chain employs TRBV7-9 and TRBJ1-2; 11 bases line up with TRBD1. The CDR3 loop spans 11 amino acids. J was trimmed by 14 bases and V by 5 bases; bases with no gene match: 4. Looked up from germline, CDR1 is SEHNR and CDR2 is FQNEAQ (reference sequence). CDR3 bases: TGTGCCAGCAGCCTTGGACAGGGGGCAACCTTC. Its protein product is CASSLGQGATF.

The gene calls are TRBV27 and TRBJ2-4; no clear D gene. Germline lookup yields CDR1 MNHEY and CDR2 SMNVEV (reference sequence). Deletions cut 5 bases from V and 0 bases from J, with 11 bases between. CDR3 length: 15 amino acids. CDR3 loop: CASSPLELAKNIQYF. CDR3 in DNA: TGTGCCAGCAGTCCCCTCGAACTAGCCAAAAACATTCAGTACTTC.

This clone was observed a handful of times. V usage is TRBV6-5 and J usage is TRBJ2-2, with 9 bases identical to TRBD1. The CDR3 loop spans 15 amino acids. CDR1 is MNHEY, CDR2 SVGAGI, per germline. Trimming at V came to 6 bases and at J to 7 bases, leaving 9 bases not matched to a gene. In DNA, the CDR3 is TGTGCCAGCAGCCAATGGACAGGGGCTGACGGGGAGCTGTTTTTT. The encoded protein is CASSQWTGADGELFF.